This T cell receptor beta chain stems from a study of T cell changes during pregnancy in multiple sclerosis. Germline V gene data show CDR1 as LGHNT and CDR2 as FRNRAP. The trim removed 3 bases at V and 2 bases at J, leaving 15 bases unmatched. This CDR3 has 19 residues. This clone was observed once. The protocol was immunoSEQ multiplex PCR, while the TCRdb copy is restricted to in-frame clones and leaves out a portion. The profile shows 95,000 to 110,000 clones, around nine tenths of them singletons. The TCR originated in a female donor with multiple sclerosis, enrolled in a pregnancy study. Sequencing used peripheral blood, obtained after pregnancy. The chain joins TRBV12-5 to TRBJ1-1; 10 bases align to TRBD1. The CDR3 DNA follows: TGTGCTAGTGGTTTCGGACAGGGGGAGGCTAAGAGGGATAACACTGAAGCTTTCTTT. It specifies CASGFGQGEAKRDNTEAFF.